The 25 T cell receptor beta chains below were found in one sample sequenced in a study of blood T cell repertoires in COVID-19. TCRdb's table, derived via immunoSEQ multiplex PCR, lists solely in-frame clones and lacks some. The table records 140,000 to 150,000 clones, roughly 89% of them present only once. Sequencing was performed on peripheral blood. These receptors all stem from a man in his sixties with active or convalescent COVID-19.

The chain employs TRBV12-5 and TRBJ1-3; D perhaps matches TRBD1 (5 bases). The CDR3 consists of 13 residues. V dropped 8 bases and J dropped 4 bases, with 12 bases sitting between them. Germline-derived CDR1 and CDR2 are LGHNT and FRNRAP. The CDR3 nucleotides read TGTGCTAGTACCCTGGGGCAAGGAAACACCATATATTTT. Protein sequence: CASTLGQGNTIYF.

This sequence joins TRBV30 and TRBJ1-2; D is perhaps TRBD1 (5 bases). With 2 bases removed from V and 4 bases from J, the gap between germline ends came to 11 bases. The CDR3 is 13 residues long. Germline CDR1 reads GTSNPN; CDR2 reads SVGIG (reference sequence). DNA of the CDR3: TGTGCCTGGAGTCCGACAGACCTCTATGGCTACACCTTC. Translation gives CAWSPTDLYGYTF.

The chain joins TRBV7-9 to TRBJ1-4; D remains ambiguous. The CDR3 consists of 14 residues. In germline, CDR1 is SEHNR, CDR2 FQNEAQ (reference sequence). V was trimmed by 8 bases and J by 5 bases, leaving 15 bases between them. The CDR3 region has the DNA TGTGCCAGCCAAGACCTGAGAGGGAATGAAAAACTGTTTTTT. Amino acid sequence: CASQDLRGNEKLFF.

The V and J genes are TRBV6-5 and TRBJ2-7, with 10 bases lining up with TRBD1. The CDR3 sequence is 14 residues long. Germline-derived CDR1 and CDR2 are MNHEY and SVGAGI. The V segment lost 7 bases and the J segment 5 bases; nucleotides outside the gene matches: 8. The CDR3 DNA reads TGTGCCAGCAAAGGGGACAGGGGTGAAAACGAGCAGTACTTC. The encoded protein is CASKGDRGENEQYF.

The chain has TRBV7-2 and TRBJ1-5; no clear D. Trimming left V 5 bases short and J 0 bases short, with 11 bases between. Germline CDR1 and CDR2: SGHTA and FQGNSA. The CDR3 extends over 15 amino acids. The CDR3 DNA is TGTGCCAGCAGCCTAGACTCCTATAGCAATCAGCCCCAGCATTTT. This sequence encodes CASSLDSYSNQPQHF.

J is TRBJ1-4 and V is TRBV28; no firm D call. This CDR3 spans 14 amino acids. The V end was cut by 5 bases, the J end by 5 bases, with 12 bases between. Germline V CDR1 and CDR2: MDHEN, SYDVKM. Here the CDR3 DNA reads TGTGCCAGCAGTCCCCTCGCGAAAAATGAAAAACTGTTTTTT. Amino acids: CASSPLAKNEKLFF. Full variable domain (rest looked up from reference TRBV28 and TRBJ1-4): DVKVTQSSRYLVKRTGEKVFLECVQDMDHENMFWYRQDPGLGLRLIYFSYDVKMKEKGDIPEGYSVSREKKERFSLILESASTNQTSMYLCASSPLAKNEKLFFGSGTQLSVL.

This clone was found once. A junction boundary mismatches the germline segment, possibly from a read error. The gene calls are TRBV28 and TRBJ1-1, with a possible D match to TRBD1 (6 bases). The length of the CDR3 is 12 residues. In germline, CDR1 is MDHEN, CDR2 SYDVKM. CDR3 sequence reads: CASRGQGMFSIF. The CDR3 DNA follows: TGTGCCAGCAGGGGGCAGGGGATGTTTAGTATCTTT.

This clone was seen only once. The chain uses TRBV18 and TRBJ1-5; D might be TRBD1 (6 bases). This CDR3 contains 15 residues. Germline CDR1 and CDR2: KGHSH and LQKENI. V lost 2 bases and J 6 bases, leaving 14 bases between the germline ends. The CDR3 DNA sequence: TGTGCCAGCTCACCAGGAACAGGGAACGGTCAGCCCCAGCATTTT. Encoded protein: CASSPGTGNGQPQHF.

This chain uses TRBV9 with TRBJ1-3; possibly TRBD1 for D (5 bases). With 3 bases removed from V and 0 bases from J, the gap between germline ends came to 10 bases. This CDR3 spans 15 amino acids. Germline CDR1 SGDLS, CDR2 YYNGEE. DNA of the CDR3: TGTGCCAGCAGCGGATCCGACAGCTCTGGAAACACCATATATTTT. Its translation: CASSGSDSSGNTIYF.

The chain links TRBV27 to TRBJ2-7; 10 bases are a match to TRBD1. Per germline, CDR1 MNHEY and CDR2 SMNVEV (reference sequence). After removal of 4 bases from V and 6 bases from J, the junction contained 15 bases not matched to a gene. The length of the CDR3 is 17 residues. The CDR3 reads CASSSGGGGQGIREQYF. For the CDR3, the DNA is TGTGCCAGCAGTTCAGGGGGTGGGGGACAGGGGATCCGCGAGCAGTACTTC.

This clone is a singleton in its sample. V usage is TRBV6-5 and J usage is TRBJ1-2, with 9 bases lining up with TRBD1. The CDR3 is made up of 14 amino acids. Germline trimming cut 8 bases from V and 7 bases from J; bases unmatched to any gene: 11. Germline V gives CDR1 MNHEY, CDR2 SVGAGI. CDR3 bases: TGTGCCAGCCAAGCCGGGACAGGGACCGGTGGCTACACCTTC. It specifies CASQAGTGTGGYTF.

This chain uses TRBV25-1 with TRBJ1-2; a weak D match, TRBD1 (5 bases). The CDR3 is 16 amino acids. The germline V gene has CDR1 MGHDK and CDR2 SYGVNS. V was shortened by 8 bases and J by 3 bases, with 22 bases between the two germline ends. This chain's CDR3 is CASRSSGQKFYYGYTF. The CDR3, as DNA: TGTGCCAGCCGATCATCCGGACAAAAATTCTACTATGGCTACACCTTC.

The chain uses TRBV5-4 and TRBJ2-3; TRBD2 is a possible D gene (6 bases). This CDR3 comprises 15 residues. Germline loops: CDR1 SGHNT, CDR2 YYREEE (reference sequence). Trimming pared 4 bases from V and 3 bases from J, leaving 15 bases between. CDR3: CASSPRGRKTDTQYF. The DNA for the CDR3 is TGTGCCAGCAGCCCTCGGGGGAGGAAGACAGATACGCAGTATTTT.

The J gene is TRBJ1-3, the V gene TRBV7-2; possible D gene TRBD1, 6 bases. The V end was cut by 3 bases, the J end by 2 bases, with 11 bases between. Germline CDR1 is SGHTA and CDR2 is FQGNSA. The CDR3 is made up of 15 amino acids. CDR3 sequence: CASSLDSLPGNTIYF. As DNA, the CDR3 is TGTGCCAGCAGCTTGGACAGTCTCCCTGGAAACACCATATATTTT.

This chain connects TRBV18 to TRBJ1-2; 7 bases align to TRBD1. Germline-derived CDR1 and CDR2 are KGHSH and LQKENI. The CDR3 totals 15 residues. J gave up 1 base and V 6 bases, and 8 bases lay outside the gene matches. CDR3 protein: CASSRSGTVNYGYTF. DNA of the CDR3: TGTGCCAGCTCCCGTTCCGGGACAGTTAACTATGGCTACACCTTC.

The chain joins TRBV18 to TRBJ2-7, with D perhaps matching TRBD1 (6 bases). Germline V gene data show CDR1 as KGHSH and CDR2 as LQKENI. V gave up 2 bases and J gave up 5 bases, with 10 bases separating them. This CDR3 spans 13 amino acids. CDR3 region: CASSPGTYNEQYF. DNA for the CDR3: TGTGCCAGCTCACCAGGGACATACAACGAGCAGTACTTC. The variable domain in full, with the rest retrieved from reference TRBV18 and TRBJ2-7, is NAGVMQNPRHLVRRRGQEARLRCSPMKGHSHVYWYRQLPEEGLKFMVYLQKENIIDESGMPKERFSAEFPKEGPSILRIQQVVRGDSAAYFCASSPGTYNEQYFGPGTRLTVT.

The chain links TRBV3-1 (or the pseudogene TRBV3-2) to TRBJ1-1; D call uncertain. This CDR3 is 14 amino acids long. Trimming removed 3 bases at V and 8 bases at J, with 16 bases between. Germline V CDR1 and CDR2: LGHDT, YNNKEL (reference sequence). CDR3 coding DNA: TGTGCCAGCAGCCACCCCCGACTCGCCCAAGAAGCTTTCTTT. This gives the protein CASSHPRLAQEAFF.

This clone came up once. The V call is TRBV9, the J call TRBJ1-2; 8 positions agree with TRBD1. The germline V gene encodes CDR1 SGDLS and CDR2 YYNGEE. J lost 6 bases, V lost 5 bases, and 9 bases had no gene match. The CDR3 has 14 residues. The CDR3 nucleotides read TGTGCCAGCAGTTATACAGGGGGATCGGATGGCTACACCTTC. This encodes CASSYTGGSDGYTF.

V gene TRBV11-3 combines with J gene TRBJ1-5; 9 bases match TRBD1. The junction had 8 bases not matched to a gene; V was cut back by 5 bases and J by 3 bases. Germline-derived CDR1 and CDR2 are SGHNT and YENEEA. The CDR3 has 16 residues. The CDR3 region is CASSRLQGAFNQPQHF. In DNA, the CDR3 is TGTGCCAGCAGCCGTCTACAGGGGGCGTTCAATCAGCCCCAGCATTTT.

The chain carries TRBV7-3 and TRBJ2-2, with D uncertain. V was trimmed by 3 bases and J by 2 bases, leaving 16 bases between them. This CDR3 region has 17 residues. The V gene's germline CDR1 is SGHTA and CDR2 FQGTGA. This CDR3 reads CASSLIPGLSNTGELFF. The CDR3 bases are TGTGCCAGCAGCTTGATCCCCGGTCTTAGCAACACCGGGGAGCTGTTTTTT.

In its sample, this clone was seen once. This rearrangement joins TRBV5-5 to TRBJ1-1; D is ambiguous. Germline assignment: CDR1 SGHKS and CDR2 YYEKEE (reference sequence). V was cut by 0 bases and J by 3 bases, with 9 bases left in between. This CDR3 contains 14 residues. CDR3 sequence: CASSLAIGDTEAFF. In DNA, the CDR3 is TGTGCCAGCAGCTTGGCCATCGGGGACACTGAAGCTTTCTTT. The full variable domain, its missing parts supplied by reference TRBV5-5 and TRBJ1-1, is DAGVTQSPTHLIKTRGQQVTLRCSPISGHKSVSWYQQVLGQGPQFIFQYYEKEERGRGNFPDRFSARQFPNYSSELNVNALLLGDSALYLCASSLAIGDTEAFFGQGTRLTVV.

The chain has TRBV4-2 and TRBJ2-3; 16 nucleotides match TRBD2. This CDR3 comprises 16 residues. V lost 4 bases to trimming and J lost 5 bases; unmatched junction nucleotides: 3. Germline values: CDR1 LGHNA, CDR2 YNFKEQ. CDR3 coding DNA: TGTGCCAGCAGCCGGGGACTAGCGGGGGGGCGAGATACGCAGTATTTT. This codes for CASSRGLAGGRDTQYF.

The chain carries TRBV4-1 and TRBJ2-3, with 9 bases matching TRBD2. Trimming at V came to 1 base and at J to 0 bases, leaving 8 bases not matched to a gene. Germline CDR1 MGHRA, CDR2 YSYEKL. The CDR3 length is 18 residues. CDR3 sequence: CASSQGPMREGSTDTQYF. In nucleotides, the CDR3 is TGCGCCAGCAGCCAAGGGCCCATGCGGGAGGGTAGCACAGATACGCAGTATTTT.

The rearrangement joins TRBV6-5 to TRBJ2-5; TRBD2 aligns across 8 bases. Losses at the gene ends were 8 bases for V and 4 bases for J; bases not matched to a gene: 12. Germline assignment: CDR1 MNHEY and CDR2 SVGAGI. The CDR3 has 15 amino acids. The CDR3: CASWAYGGAPETQYF. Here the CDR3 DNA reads TGTGCCAGCTGGGCTTACGGGGGGGCTCCAGAGACCCAGTACTTC.

The CDR3 reads CASSYEPEPQHF. CDR3 bases: TGTGCCAGCAGTTACGAGCCCGAGCCCCAGCATTTT. The genes are TRBV6-6 and TRBJ1-5; no definite D call. The V end lost 2 bases, the J end lost 8 bases, and 7 bases lay between the germline ends. CDR1 is MNHNY, CDR2 SVGAGI, per germline (reference sequence). The length of the CDR3 is 12 residues.